These 9 T cell receptor beta chains came from one sample sequenced in a study of blood T cells in healthy people across ages. Through a sample-barcoded 5' primer and a J-beta primer mix, a second PCR was run for roughly 6 to 12 cycles. Each CDR3 protein gets one entry after TCRdb re-called the 5' RACE reads with MiXCR. The sample holds 650,000 or so distinct CDR3 sequences; about 50% are singletons and the top ten take approximately 13%. The sample consisted of blood. Source of these receptors: a woman of 80 years or more in good health.

This clonotype showed up many times. The chain recombines TRBV7-3 with TRBJ2-2, with 10 bases identical to TRBD2. From germline, CDR1 is SGHTA and CDR2 FQGTGA. The CDR3 extends over 14 amino acids. V was clipped by 8 bases and J by 1 base; unmatched bases: 1. The CDR3 DNA is TGTGCCAGCCGACTAGCGGGGAACACCGGGGAGCTGTTTTTT. This translates into CASRLAGNTGELFF. Full variable domain (outside the CDR3, taken from reference TRBV7-3 and TRBJ2-2): GAGVSQTPSNKVTEKGKYVELRCDPISGHTALYWYRQSLGQGPEFLIYFQGTGAADDSGLPNDRFFAVRPEGSVSTLKIQRTERGDSAVYLCASRLAGNTGELFFGEGSRLTVL.

The chain carries TRBV7-9 and TRBJ2-1; 8 bases fit TRBD2. The CDR3 is made up of 16 amino acids. Germline loops: CDR1 SEHNR, CDR2 FQNEAQ (reference sequence). The ends lost 2 bases at V and 3 bases at J; junction bases unmatched: 6. CDR3 nucleotide sequence: TGTGCCAGCAGCTTAAAGCGGGGGCCTTACTACAATGAGCAGTTCTTC. Encoded protein: CASSLKRGPYYNEQFF.

This clonotype was observed many times. A clone one base away is much larger, so this may be a read error. The chain is built from TRBV6-5 and TRBJ2-1; D is unclear. With the DNA end fitting TRBJ2-7 better, the J assignment may be wrong. The germline CDR1 and CDR2 sequences are MNHEY and SVGAGI. CDR3 size: 12 residues. The CDR3 loop is CASTTYYNEQYF. DNA for the CDR3: TGTGCCAGCACCACTTACTACAATGAGCAGTACTTC.

The table lists this clonotype with many counts. V and J are TRBV29-1 and TRBJ2-4; D tentatively fits TRBD1 or TRBD2 (7 bases each). This CDR3 has 15 amino acids. Germline V gene sequence: CDR1 SQVTM, CDR2 ANQGSEA. V lost 5 bases, J lost 0 bases, and 14 bases lay in between. The CDR3 DNA is TGCAGCGTTCCCTGGGAGGGGGCAGCCAAAAACATTCAGTACTTC. Encoded protein: CSVPWEGAAKNIQYF.

This sequence joins TRBV29-1 and TRBJ2-1; 11 bases are a match to TRBD2. J lost 6 bases, V lost 6 bases, and 10 bases had no gene match. CDR1 is SQVTM and CDR2 is ANQGSEA in the germline V gene. This CDR3 spans 15 amino acids. The CDR3 bases are TGCAGCGTGCCTCTGCTAGCGGGAGGACTCAATGAGCAGTTCTTC. This translates into CSVPLLAGGLNEQFF.

This clonotype was observed once. The chain links TRBV20-1 to TRBJ1-4, with D unclear. CDR1 and CDR2 (germline): DFQATT, SNEGSKA (reference sequence). This CDR3 spans 13 amino acids. The ends were cut back, 1 base at V and 14 bases at J, with 17 bases in the middle. The CDR3, as DNA: TGCAGTGCTAGAGGAGAGGGCTCTGCTTCTCTGTTTTTT. Encoded protein: CSARGEGSASLFF.

This clonotype was counted between two and nine times. The chain recombines TRBV7-2 with TRBJ1-1, with a tentative D call TRBD1 (5 bases). With 4 bases removed from V and 5 bases from J, the gap between germline ends came to 14 bases. This CDR3 comprises 14 residues. CDR1 SGHTA and CDR2 FQGNSA come from the germline V gene. CDR3 amino acids: CASSSPRGGTEAFF. Written as DNA, the CDR3 is TGTGCCAGCAGCTCCCCCCGGGGGGGGACTGAAGCTTTCTTT.

This sequence joins TRBV4-1 and TRBJ2-7, with TRBD2 as a possible D gene (5 bases). Germline V gene data show CDR1 as MGHRA and CDR2 as YSYEKL. Trimming took 1 base from V and 7 from J, leaving 14 bases between them. The CDR3 totals 14 residues. Here the CDR3 reads CASSQGYEGNEQYF. As DNA, the CDR3 is TGCGCCAGCAGCCAAGGTTATGAGGGCAATGAGCAGTACTTC.

This clonotype was recorded a few times. The V gene is TRBV27, the J gene TRBJ2-5, with TRBD1 matching 9 bases. CDR1 and CDR2 from the germline V gene are MNHEY and SMNVEV (reference sequence). CDR3 size: 13 residues. Trimming took 6 bases from V and 5 from J; bases not matched to a gene: 4. In DNA form, the CDR3 reads TGTGCCAGCAGGGGGACAGGGCCGGAGACCCAGTACTTC. Encoded protein: CASRGTGPETQYF.